This TCR beta chain was captured in a study of cytomegalovirus exposure and HLA in healthy donors. It was with 60 Vbeta and 13 Jbeta primers that the PCR ran. The assay was immunoSEQ multiplex PCR, and TCRdb's table has in-frame clones only and misses some. The table shows roughly 120,000 clones, with about four fifths occurring only once. Germline values: CDR1 MDHEN, CDR2 SYDVKM. This CDR3 has 10 amino acids. V gave up 2 bases and J gave up 13 bases, with 9 bases separating them. Details on this clone: Its antigen is currently unknown.

Points from the study as a whole: The Asian-associated ancestry cluster reportedly had fewer N-insertions than the approximately 670-donor mean in a later analysis.

The chain combines TRBV28 with TRBJ2-7, with D maybe TRBD1 (5 bases). Sequenced material: PBMCs. The receptor's source is a woman between 18 and 29 years old in good health and CMV-seronegative. This CDR3 is CASSLQGLYF. As DNA, the CDR3 is TGTGCCAGCAGTTTACAGGGCTTATACTTC.